This TCR beta chain was sequenced in a study of T-cell reconstitution after alpha-beta-depleted transplantation in children (dated by TCRdb to 2016 to 2017). Describing the broader study: T-cell immune reconstitution after TCRalphabeta/CD19-depleted allogeneic hematopoietic cell transplantation in children was quantitatively tracked in the study by means of TCR repertoire profiling.

Receptor libraries were prepared by PCR. This sample was sequenced with an Illumina HiSeq 2500. Molecular barcoding was employed in the preparation of TCR libraries, with unique molecular identifiers being used to normalize TCRbeta repertoire quantification. The public reads were quality trimmed at Q25 with fastp and then assembled into clones with MiXCR by TCRdb, keeping productive beta chains. A single entry per CDR3 protein holds the most common genes and DNA from its merged rows. This sample has just under 250,000 distinct CDR3 sequences in its table, and roughly 23% of those were observed once. About 2.8% of the sample is held by the ten biggest clonotypes. This clonotype was picked up many times. Its antigen is not yet known. The sample holds no much larger clone one base away, and base qualities are not on file. Inclusive of the bounding cysteine and phenylalanine, the CDR3 is 13 residues long. Only the CDR3 portion is preserved as DNA: 39 bases, with reading frame beginning at the first base. CDR1 and CDR2, per the germline V gene, are SQVTM and ANQGSEA. Germline trimming: 5 bases from V, 4 bases from J; junction bases outside gene matches: 4.

Overall results and qualifications from the work: The high TCRbeta diversity at day 60 in some patients was ascribed to recipient T cells and intrathymic progenitors that had survived conditioning. Over subsequent months, a decline in hyperexpanded clone frequencies was noted, and after one year, T-cell counts and TCRbeta diversity were mostly ascribed to newly produced T cells. The apparently early alphabetaT-cell count recovery about two months after transplant was reportedly dependent on only several hundred rapidly expanded clones derived from non-depleted graft cells.

The sample's treatment or condition label is to be understood as: allogeneic hematopoietic cell transplantation with graft depleted of TCRalphabeta T cells and CD19 B cells. Transplant recipients were children who received TCRalphabeta/CD19-depleted allogeneic hematopoietic cell grafts. The source is a girl aged 2 to 10 with Fanconi anemia, due to receive a stem cell transplant. The V gene is TRBV29-1 and the J gene is TRBJ2-3, and TRBD1 matches 9 of the central bases. The sample in question was PBMCs, obtained before TCRalphabeta/CD19-depleted stem cell transplant. The CDR3 is CSVKTGGPDTQYF. The bases are TGCAGCGTTAAGACAGGGGGACCAGATACGCAGTATTTT.